This T cell receptor (beta chain) appears in the sequencing data of a study of beta chain features in type 1 diabetes. Study context: 107,917,701 sorted cells were examined across all samples. The study, taken as a whole, reports: Among all four CD4+ subsets, Type 1 diabetes patients had TCRB CDR3s that were moderately but significantly shorter. Over-representation of high TCR-expressing cells was a possible consequence of cDNA sequencing.

The study reverse transcribed the entire isolated RNA, so it sequenced expressed TCRB transcripts. Data came from immunoSEQ multiplex PCR; TCRdb stores just in-frame clones and leaves some out. The sample has some 240,000 clones; approximately 16% are singletons. This clone was detected a few times. No antigen is known for it. Each of the sorted populations had a purity greater than 98%. In germline, CDR1 is ENHRY, CDR2 SYGVKD. V gave up 3 bases and J gave up 4 bases; unmatched junction bases: 7. The CDR3 is made up of 15 amino acids. The sequence came from a young man with type 1 diabetes. Sequenced: naive CD4+ T cells from blood. The chain uses TRBV10-3 and TRBJ2-3; 7 positions match TRBD2. CDR3 sequence reads: CAISDSTSSPDTQYF. The CDR3 DNA reads TGTGCCATCAGTGACTCGACTAGCAGCCCAGATACGCAGTATTTT.